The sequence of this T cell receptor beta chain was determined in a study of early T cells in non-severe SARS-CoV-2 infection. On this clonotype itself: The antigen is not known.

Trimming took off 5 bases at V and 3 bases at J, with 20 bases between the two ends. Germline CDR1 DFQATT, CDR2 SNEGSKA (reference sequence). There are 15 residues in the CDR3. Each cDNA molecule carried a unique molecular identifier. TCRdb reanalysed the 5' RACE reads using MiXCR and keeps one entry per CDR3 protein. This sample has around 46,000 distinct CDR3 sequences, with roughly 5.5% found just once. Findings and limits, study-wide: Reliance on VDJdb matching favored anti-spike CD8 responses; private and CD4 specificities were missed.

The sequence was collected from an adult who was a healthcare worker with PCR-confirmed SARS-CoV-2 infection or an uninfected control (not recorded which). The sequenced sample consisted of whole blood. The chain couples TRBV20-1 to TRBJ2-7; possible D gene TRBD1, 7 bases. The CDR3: CSALPQGRGDYEQYF. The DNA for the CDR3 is TGCAGTGCTCTCCCCCAGGGCAGGGGGGACTACGAGCAGTACTTC.